The 21 T cell receptor beta chains below were found in one sample sequenced in a study of PD-1 blockade in classical Hodgkin lymphoma. Produced via immunoSEQ multiplex PCR; TCRdb's table is partial and in-frame only. The table has about 40,000 clones, 75% to 90% seen once. Every patient experienced relapse after autologous stem cell transplantation, and brentuximab vedotin exposure varied. The input for sequencing was peripheral blood mononuclear cells (PBMCs), taken at baseline. All receptors derive from a human donor with classical Hodgkin lymphoma.

The chain carries TRBV5-1 and TRBJ2-7; TRBD1 is a possible D gene (6 bases). CDR1 is SGHRS, CDR2 YFSETQ, per germline. The CDR3 is made up of 12 amino acids. The V end was cut by 4 bases, the J end by 3 bases, with 8 bases between. As DNA, the CDR3 is TGCGCCAGCAGCCAGGGGTTCTACGAGCAGTACTTC. Amino acid sequence: CASSQGFYEQYF.

The rearrangement joins TRBV5-4 to TRBJ2-5; no definite D call. Germline-derived CDR1 and CDR2 are SGHNT and YYREEE (reference sequence). V was cut by 3 bases and J by 4 bases, with 10 bases left in between. The CDR3 is 13 residues long. CDR3 amino acids: CASSSNQPETQYF. The CDR3 bases are TGTGCCAGCAGCTCCAACCAACCAGAGACCCAGTACTTC.

This rearrangement joins TRBV11-3 to TRBJ2-2, with TRBD1 identical over 7 bases. Germline V lookup: CDR1 SGHNT, CDR2 YENEEA. The ends lost 2 bases at V and 6 bases at J; junction bases unmatched: 3. The CDR3 length is 14 residues. CDR3 sequence reads: CASSLQQGSGELFF. CDR3 coding DNA: TGTGCCAGCAGCTTACAACAGGGGTCCGGGGAGCTGTTTTTT.

J is TRBJ2-7 and V is TRBV11-2; no clear D gene. This CDR3 comprises 16 residues. The germline gives CDR1 SGHAT, CDR2 FQNNGV. Trimming removed 5 bases from V and 2 bases from J, with 19 bases in between. The CDR3 is CASSPALIGAAYEQYF. The CDR3 nucleotides read TGTGCCAGCAGCCCCGCCTTAATTGGCGCGGCCTACGAGCAGTACTTC.

The chain carries TRBV4-1 and TRBJ2-7, with TRBD1 matching 10 bases. The V gene end was trimmed by 3 bases and the J gene end by 4 bases; junction bases not matched to a gene: 9. Germline V gene data show CDR1 as MGHRA and CDR2 as YSYEKL. The CDR3 length is 16 residues. The CDR3 bases are TGCGCCAGCAGCCATTCGCCCGGGACAGGGGTGTACGAGCAGTACTTC. It specifies CASSHSPGTGVYEQYF.

The J gene is TRBJ2-1, the V gene TRBV30; 12 positions agree with TRBD2. J lost 2 bases, V lost 3 bases, and 5 bases had no gene match. The CDR3 has 16 amino acids. Germline CDR1 reads GTSNPN; CDR2 reads SVGIG (reference sequence). CDR3 region: CAWSGLAGRTYNEQFF. CDR3 sequence (DNA): TGTGCCTGGAGCGGACTAGCGGGAAGGACCTACAATGAGCAGTTCTTC.

This chain links TRBV6-5 with TRBJ2-7; a possible D gene is TRBD2 (7 bases). V shed 0 bases and J shed 5 bases, with 11 bases lying between them. The CDR3 consists of 14 residues. CDR1 MNHEY and CDR2 SVGAGI come from the germline V gene. The CDR3 reads CASSYSGGLDEQYF. In DNA, the CDR3 is TGTGCCAGCAGTTACTCGGGGGGGCTCGACGAGCAGTACTTC.

This clone was detected a few times. The genes are TRBV28 and TRBJ2-7; 10 bases are a match to TRBD2. The CDR3 extends over 16 amino acids. Germline values: CDR1 MDHEN, CDR2 SYDVKM. The ends lost 8 bases at V and 2 bases at J; junction bases unmatched: 12. The DNA for the CDR3 is TGTGCCAGCGGTCCTCTTAGCGGGAGGCATCCCTACGAGCAGTACTTC. Its protein is CASGPLSGRHPYEQYF.

CDR3 bases: TGTGCCAGCAGCTTACTGACTAGCGGGAGGGCCGCTGTCAGTGAGCAGTTCTTC. The encoded protein is CASSLLTSGRAAVSEQFF. J is TRBJ2-1 and V is TRBV7-9, with TRBD2 matching over 14 bases. The germline CDR1 and CDR2 sequences are SEHNR and FQNEAQ (reference sequence). CDR3 size: 18 residues. Trimming at V came to 2 bases and at J to 9 bases, leaving 12 bases not matched to a gene.

The chain couples TRBV18 to TRBJ2-3, with 9 bases that match TRBD1. Germline V CDR1 and CDR2: KGHSH, LQKENI. V shed 3 bases, J shed 2 bases, and the junction held 9 bases outside the gene matches. CDR3 length: 17 amino acids. The CDR3 loop is CASSPTGGGRFTDTQYF. The CDR3 DNA reads TGTGCCAGCTCACCGACAGGGGGGGGCCGATTCACAGATACGCAGTATTTT.

The rearrangement links TRBV11-2 to TRBJ2-3; no clear D. Germline lookup yields CDR1 SGHAT and CDR2 FQNNGV. This CDR3 has 13 residues. Deletions cut 3 bases from V and 4 bases from J, with 8 bases between. The DNA of the CDR3 is TGTGCCAGCAGCTTTGCTAGAGCAGATACGCAGTATTTT. Its protein is CASSFARADTQYF.

The chain carries TRBV4-2 and TRBJ2-7; 8 nucleotides agree with TRBD1. J was trimmed by 3 bases and V by 2 bases; bases with no gene match: 6. The V gene's germline CDR1 is LGHNA and CDR2 YNFKEQ. The CDR3 totals 15 residues. The CDR3: CASSQIRQGSYEQYF. The CDR3 bases are TGTGCCAGCAGCCAAATACGACAGGGGAGCTACGAGCAGTACTTC.

The V call is TRBV6-5, the J call TRBJ1-3, with D unresolved. Germline lookup yields CDR1 MNHEY and CDR2 SVGAGI. This CDR3 comprises 13 residues. With 6 bases removed from V and 0 bases from J, the gap between germline ends came to 6 bases. The CDR3 nucleotides read TGTGCCAGCAGAGCGAGCTCTGGAAACACCATATATTTT. This gives the protein CASRASSGNTIYF.

V usage is TRBV6-6 and J usage is TRBJ1-2, with 8 bases identical to TRBD1. This CDR3 is 16 amino acids long. The ends lost 0 bases at V and 8 bases at J; junction bases unmatched: 11. Germline V gene data show CDR1 as MNHNY and CDR2 as SVGAGI (reference sequence). The CDR3 DNA sequence: TGTGCCAGCAGTTACTCGCCCGGACAGGGCGATGGGGGCTACACCTTC. Its protein is CASSYSPGQGDGGYTF.

The J gene is TRBJ1-1, the V gene TRBV7-2; no reliable D call. V was pared by 1 base and J by 4 bases, with 4 bases between. Germline V lookup: CDR1 SGHTA, CDR2 FQGNSA. The CDR3 totals 12 residues. The CDR3 spells CASSLGVTEAFF. The CDR3 region has the DNA TGTGCCAGCAGCTTAGGGGTCACTGAAGCTTTCTTT.

The V and J genes are TRBV9 and TRBJ2-2, with D possibly TRBD1 on 5 matching bases. V shed 4 bases and J shed 6 bases, with 19 bases lying between them. Germline CDR1 reads SGDLS; CDR2 reads YYNGEE. The CDR3 is made up of 16 amino acids. CDR3 in amino acids: CASSLGAGRRAGELFF. CDR3 in DNA: TGTGCCAGCAGCTTAGGGGCAGGGCGAAGGGCCGGGGAGCTGTTTTTT.

V is TRBV28 and J is TRBJ1-1; tentative D call: TRBD1 (5 bases). The CDR3 is made up of 16 amino acids. V was cut by 6 bases and J by 4 bases, with 21 bases left in between. CDR1 is MDHEN, CDR2 SYDVKM, per germline. The chain's CDR3 is CASRFPNYRSSTEAFF. The CDR3 DNA sequence: TGTGCCAGCAGGTTTCCGAACTACAGGTCTTCCACTGAAGCTTTCTTT.

The V call is TRBV27, the J call TRBJ2-3, with 7 bases that match TRBD2. Germline V gives CDR1 MNHEY, CDR2 SMNVEV (reference sequence). This CDR3 spans 14 amino acids. Trimming cost V 8 bases and J 6 bases; bases outside gene matches: 11. CDR3 nucleotide sequence: TGTGCCAGCGGCTTTAGCGGGTTTGGGGATACGCAGTATTTT. Its translation: CASGFSGFGDTQYF.

The chain employs TRBV10-3 and TRBJ2-5, with 7 bases identical to TRBD1. Per the germline V gene, CDR1 is ENHRY and CDR2 is SYGVKD. The J segment lost 2 bases and the V segment lost 3 bases, leaving 12 bases of the junction unmatched. The CDR3 spans 17 residues. This CDR3 is CAISDSRQGGLQETQYF. In nucleotides, the CDR3 is TGTGCCATCAGTGACTCCCGACAGGGCGGATTACAAGAGACCCAGTACTTC.

The rearrangement joins TRBV30 to TRBJ2-2; no clear D. Germline CDR1 GTSNPN, CDR2 SVGIG (reference sequence). Deletions cut 0 bases from V and 6 bases from J, with 14 bases between. The CDR3 totals 15 residues. This CDR3 reads CAWSVMDPAAGELFF. As DNA, the CDR3 is TGTGCCTGGAGTGTCATGGACCCCGCCGCCGGGGAGCTGTTTTTT.

The gene calls are TRBV4-1 and TRBJ1-4; TRBD1 agrees at 9 bases. CDR3 length: 15 residues. The germline gives CDR1 MGHRA, CDR2 YSYEKL. The J segment lost 4 bases and the V segment lost 8 bases, leaving 8 bases of the junction unmatched. The DNA of the CDR3 is TGCGCCAGCGGGACAGGGCAGGGGCTTAATGAAAAACTGTTTTTT. Translated: CASGTGQGLNEKLFF.